This entry describes one TCR beta chain. Repertoires were generated with immunoSEQ multiplex PCR, while TCRdb's copy carries only in-frame clones and drops some. The top ten clones hold approximately 5.4% of a sample with approximately 160,000 clones, about 84% of them seen once. Participant age was roughly 18 to 95 years, and participants resided in 24 US areas. This entry belongs to a study of blood T cell repertoires in COVID-19. Trimming left V 3 bases short and J 5 bases short, with 10 bases between. The germline gives CDR1 LNHDA, CDR2 SQIVND (reference sequence). CDR3 length equals 13 residues. The sequenced sample was PBMCs or T cells enriched from blood (not recorded which). The chain links TRBV19 to TRBJ2-5; D gene unclear. The TCR originated in a man aged 35-49 years who had recovered from COVID-19. The CDR3 sequence is CASSIGQSETQYF. CDR3 bases: TGTGCCAGTAGTATTGGGCAGTCGGAGACCCAGTACTTC.